These 27 T cell receptor beta chains came from one sample sequenced in a study of cytomegalovirus exposure and HLA in healthy donors. The study ran its PCR with 60 Vbeta and 13 Jbeta primers. Sequencing was performed with immunoSEQ multiplex PCR; in TCRdb, only in-frame clones are kept and a portion is missing. The profile shows approximately 120,000 clones, approximately 85% of them singletons. Sequenced: PBMCs. The receptors derive from a woman aged 30 to 39 in good health and CMV-seropositive.

This clone was seen only a few times. The rearrangement links TRBV2 to TRBJ1-6, with no clear D. The V and J ends lost 5 bases and 8 bases respectively, with 4 bases between them. The CDR3 contains 11 residues. Germline values: CDR1 SNHLY, CDR2 FYNNEI. CDR3 in DNA: TGTGCCAGCAGTTCCTATTCACCCCTCCACTTT. It yields the protein CASSSYSPLHF. Full variable domain (outside the CDR3, taken from reference TRBV2 and TRBJ1-6): EPEVTQTPSHQVTQMGQEVILRCVPISNHLYFYWYRQILGQKVEFLVSFYNNEISEKSEIFDDQFSVERPDGSNFTLKIRSTKLEDSAMYFCASSSYSPLHFGNGTRLTVT.

This clone appeared a few times. The chain combines TRBV19 with TRBJ2-1; 9 nucleotides agree with TRBD1. J lost 7 bases, V lost 6 bases, and 7 bases had no gene match. Germline loops: CDR1 LNHDA, CDR2 SQIVND (reference sequence). The CDR3 spans 14 residues. In DNA, the CDR3 is TGTGCCAGTAGGGAACAGGGGGCATTGAATGAGCAGTTCTTC. This codes for CASREQGALNEQFF.

The chain uses TRBV5-6 and TRBJ1-4, with TRBD1 matching over 9 bases. The CDR3 has 14 amino acids. V gave up 2 bases and J gave up 5 bases; unmatched junction bases: 1. Germline CDR1 is SGHDT and CDR2 is YYEEEE. CDR3 DNA sequence: TGTGCCAGCAGCTTTGGGACAGGGAATGAAAAACTGTTTTTT. Its protein product is CASSFGTGNEKLFF.

The chain employs TRBV25-1 and TRBJ2-7; 10 bases map to TRBD2. Looked up from germline, CDR1 is MGHDK and CDR2 is SYGVNS. V lost 8 bases and J lost 4; bases outside the gene matches: 5. There are 13 residues in the CDR3. The CDR3 nucleotides read TGTGCCAGCCGGACTAGCGGAAAATACGAGCAGTACTTC. Its protein is CASRTSGKYEQYF.

The chain combines TRBV7-9 with TRBJ2-5, with 9 bases that match TRBD2. Germline CDR1 is SEHNR and CDR2 is FQNEAQ (reference sequence). The CDR3 extends over 16 amino acids. Trimming took 3 bases from V and 5 from J; bases not matched to a gene: 10. The CDR3 DNA sequence: TGTGCCAGCAGCTTCGGAGCTAGCGGGGCGGAGGAGACCCAGTACTTC. This translates into CASSFGASGAEETQYF.

There are a few counts of this clone. J is TRBJ2-1 and V is TRBV5-4; tentative D call: TRBD2 (6 bases). The germline gives CDR1 SGHNT, CDR2 YYREEE (reference sequence). Trimming took off 4 bases at V and 5 bases at J, with 13 bases between the two ends. This CDR3 region has 14 residues. The CDR3 DNA follows: TGTGCCAGCAGCATCGGAGGGCCGAACAATGAGCAGTTCTTC. Its translation is CASSIGGPNNEQFF. Complete variable domain (other parts from reference TRBV5-4 and TRBJ2-1): ETGVTQSPTHLIKTRGQQVTLRCSSQSGHNTVSWYQQALGQGPQFIFQYYREEENGRGNFPPRFSGLQFPNYSSELNVNALELDDSALYLCASSIGGPNNEQFFGPGTRLTVL.

The chain uses TRBV6-5 and TRBJ2-1, with D maybe TRBD1 (6 bases). CDR1 and CDR2 from the germline V gene are MNHEY and SVGAGI. Trimming took off 6 bases at V and 4 bases at J, with 13 bases between the two ends. This CDR3 contains 14 residues. DNA of the CDR3: TGTGCCAGCAGCCGACCGGGACATTACAATGAGCAGTTCTTC. Its protein product is CASSRPGHYNEQFF.

The CDR3 bases are TGCGCCAGCACCGCCGGGACTGGCGAAGCTTTCTTT. This codes for CASTAGTGEAFF. The genes are TRBV4-1 and TRBJ1-1, with D possibly matching TRBD1 (5 bases). The germline V and J ends were trimmed by 7 bases and 8 bases, with 14 bases remaining between them. The CDR3 runs 12 residues. In germline, CDR1 is MGHRA, CDR2 YSYEKL.

V is TRBV5-4 and J is TRBJ2-7, with D tentatively TRBD2 (5 bases). CDR3 length equals 14 residues. Germline CDR1 is SGHNT and CDR2 is YYREEE (reference sequence). Trimming removed 2 bases from V and 0 bases from J, with 9 bases in between. The CDR3 DNA follows: TGTGCCAGCAGCTTAGCGGTAAGCTCCTACGAGCAGTACTTC. It is translated as CASSLAVSSYEQYF.

The V and J genes are TRBV5-1 and TRBJ2-7, with 8 bases identical to TRBD2. This CDR3 spans 16 amino acids. From germline, CDR1 is SGHRS and CDR2 YFSETQ. The junction had 6 bases not matched to a gene; V was cut back by 1 base and J by 0 bases. CDR3 protein: CASSLYSAGDSYEQYF. CDR3 DNA sequence: TGCGCCAGCAGCTTGTATTCAGCGGGAGACTCCTACGAGCAGTACTTC.

J is TRBJ1-6 and V is TRBV4-1; weak D call: TRBD1 (5 bases). Looked up from germline, CDR1 is MGHRA and CDR2 is YSYEKL. V was clipped by 0 bases and J by 10 bases, with 7 bases between them. The CDR3 extends over 13 amino acids. CDR3 sequence: CASSQERGSPLHF. CDR3 sequence (DNA): TGCGCCAGCAGCCAAGAAAGGGGATCACCCCTCCACTTT.

The rearrangement joins TRBV7-2 to TRBJ1-1, with TRBD1 as a possible D gene (5 bases). Germline V CDR1 and CDR2: SGHTA, FQGNSA. V dropped 1 base and J dropped 6 bases, with 9 bases sitting between them. The CDR3 runs to 13 residues. CDR3 sequence: CASSLGGRAEAFF. CDR3 nucleotide sequence: TGTGCCAGCAGCTTAGGAGGCAGGGCTGAAGCTTTCTTT.

This chain connects TRBV27 to TRBJ2-7, with 11 bases fitting TRBD2. Germline V lookup: CDR1 MNHEY, CDR2 SMNVEV (reference sequence). The CDR3 is made up of 14 amino acids. The V gene end was trimmed by 7 bases and the J gene end by 1 base; junction bases not matched to a gene: 3. The CDR3 loop is CASKIAGGSYEQYF. As DNA, the CDR3 is TGTGCCAGCAAAATAGCGGGAGGGTCCTACGAGCAGTACTTC.

The chain is built from TRBV5-1 and TRBJ2-2, with 11 positions matching TRBD2. The CDR3 has 17 residues. V lost 5 bases, J lost 2 bases, and 8 bases stayed unmatched. Germline V CDR1 and CDR2: SGHRS, YFSETQ. The CDR3 region has the DNA TGCGCCAGCAGAACACTAGCGGGGGTCACTAACACCGGGGAGCTGTTTTTT. It specifies CASRTLAGVTNTGELFF.

This chain links TRBV10-3 with TRBJ1-2; 8 bases line up with TRBD1. The V gene's germline CDR1 is ENHRY and CDR2 SYGVKD. V lost 11 bases, J lost 0 bases, and 14 bases stayed unmatched. There are 16 residues in the CDR3. CDR3 protein: CASIGTGPLANYGYTF. Here the CDR3 DNA reads TGTGCCTCCATCGGGACAGGACCATTAGCTAACTATGGCTACACCTTC.

This chain uses TRBV7-3 with TRBJ2-5; possibly TRBD2 for D (6 bases). The germline V and J ends were trimmed by 6 bases and 4 bases, with 15 bases remaining between them. The CDR3 spans 14 residues. Germline loops: CDR1 SGHTA, CDR2 FQGTGA. As DNA, the CDR3 is TGTGCCAGCAGAGCGAGGAGGGGAACAGAGACCCAGTACTTC. Protein: CASRARRGTETQYF.

V gene TRBV7-3 combines with J gene TRBJ2-3; TRBD2 matches at 7 bases. Germline trimming cut 4 bases from V and 1 base from J; bases unmatched to any gene: 5. Germline V gives CDR1 SGHTA, CDR2 FQGTGA. There are 15 residues in the CDR3. The CDR3: CASSSRGEGTDTQYF. CDR3 coding DNA: TGTGCCAGCAGCTCTCGGGGGGAGGGCACAGATACGCAGTATTTT.

The J gene is TRBJ1-4, the V gene TRBV28; TRBD1 aligns across 7 bases. The CDR3 totals 12 residues. Germline lookup yields CDR1 MDHEN and CDR2 SYDVKM. With 10 bases clipped from V and 5 bases from J, the junction kept 4 bases outside the gene matches. The CDR3 here is CAIRGQNEKLFF. CDR3 coding DNA: TGTGCCATTAGGGGGCAGAATGAAAAACTGTTTTTT.

Notes on this clone: The junction and the germline gene differ at one end; a read error may be behind it. This chain links TRBV7-9 with TRBJ2-6, with D maybe TRBD1 (6 bases). CDR1 SEHNR and CDR2 FQNEAQ come from the germline V gene (reference sequence). The CDR3 covers 17 residues. This chain's CDR3 is CSSSLGQSLTGANVLTF. DNA for the CDR3: TGTTCCAGCAGCTTAGGACAGTCTTTAACTGGGGCCAACGTCCTGACTTTC.

CDR3 coding DNA: TGTGCCAGCAGTTCCCCGGGACAGGAGGCAGGTGGCTACACCTTC. This gives the protein CASSSPGQEAGGYTF. J is TRBJ1-2 and V is TRBV28; 8 bases are shared with TRBD1. Germline lookup yields CDR1 MDHEN and CDR2 SYDVKM. There are 15 residues in the CDR3. V shed 4 bases, J shed 7 bases, and the junction held 11 bases outside the gene matches.

The chain joins TRBV28 to TRBJ2-7, with D perhaps matching TRBD2 (6 bases). The V end was cut by 6 bases, the J end by 0 bases, with 9 bases between. Germline CDR1 is MDHEN and CDR2 is SYDVKM. The CDR3 covers 13 residues. This CDR3 is CASRREYSYEQYF. The CDR3 DNA reads as TGTGCCAGCAGACGGGAGTACTCCTACGAGCAGTACTTC.

The CDR3 is CASSPLAGGPGTDEQFF. The CDR3 DNA reads as TGCGCCAGCAGCCCCCTAGCGGGAGGGCCGGGTACGGATGAGCAGTTCTTC. This chain links TRBV5-1 with TRBJ2-1; 12 nucleotides agree with TRBD2. J gave up 8 bases and V 4 bases, and 13 bases lay outside the gene matches. Germline CDR1 SGHRS, CDR2 YFSETQ. The CDR3 sequence is 17 residues long. Using reference TRBV5-1 and TRBJ2-1 for the parts outside the CDR3, the full variable domain is KAGVTQTPRYLIKTRGQQVTLSCSPISGHRSVSWYQQTPGQGLQFLFEYFSETQRNKGNFPGRFSGRQFSNSRSEMNVSTLELGDSALYLCASSPLAGGPGTDEQFFGPGTRLTVL.

The genes are TRBV7-7 and TRBJ1-6, with 7 bases that match TRBD1. V was pared by 2 bases and J by 7 bases, with 11 bases of the junction left unmatched. This CDR3 contains 17 residues. Germline-derived CDR1 and CDR2 are SSHAT and FNYEAQ (reference sequence). The CDR3 DNA sequence: TGTGCCAGCAGCTTAAGAGCTGACAGGGTGAGCAATTCACCCCTCCACTTT. Translated: CASSLRADRVSNSPLHF.

The V call is TRBV7-6, the J call TRBJ1-2; TRBD1 might be the D (5 bases). V was shortened by 0 bases and J by 6 bases, with 8 bases between the two germline ends. The CDR3 is made up of 13 amino acids. Germline loops: CDR1 SGHVS, CDR2 FNYEAQ. The CDR3 DNA reads TGTGCCAGCAGCTTAGCACCAGGGAATGGCTACACCTTC. This codes for CASSLAPGNGYTF.

The chain links TRBV9 to TRBJ2-1; unclear D gene. Between the trimmed V and J ends, which lost 5 bases and 8 bases, there was a span of 20 bases. The CDR3 runs to 15 residues. Germline V CDR1 and CDR2: SGDLS, YYNGEE. In DNA, the CDR3 is TGTGCCAGCAGTGCACCTCCCCCCCGGGTCTATGAGCAGTTCTTC. This encodes CASSAPPPRVYEQFF.

This sequence joins TRBV5-1 and TRBJ2-7; 8 positions agree with TRBD1. Trimming removed 4 bases from V and 1 base from J; junction bases left unmatched: 4. The CDR3 length is 14 residues. Germline CDR1 is SGHRS and CDR2 is YFSETQ. This CDR3 is CASSGGTGSYEQYF. CDR3 DNA: TGCGCCAGCAGCGGCGGGACAGGTTCCTACGAGCAGTACTTC.

The CDR3 region is CASRSTRGRTEAFF. CDR3 coding DNA: TGTGCCAGTAGATCAACCAGGGGGCGGACTGAAGCTTTCTTT. The chain employs TRBV19 and TRBJ1-1; 8 bases map to TRBD1. The CDR3 has 14 amino acids. CDR1 and CDR2 (germline): LNHDA, SQIVND (reference sequence). After removal of 6 bases from V and 5 bases from J, the junction contained 8 bases not matched to a gene.